What follows are 4 T cell receptor beta chains derived from one specimen sequenced in a study of human T cells and chemical hapten exposure. Noted time point: patch test 1, 2 weeks after DPC sensitization. Treatment meaning: therapeutic diphenylcyclopropenone sensitization with weekly scalp DPC. One entry per CDR3 protein results from TCRdb running MiXCR on the RACE reads. The sample has approximately 100,000 distinct CDR3 sequences; 8% to 13% are singletons. Here the sequenced sample was whole blood, taken in connection with sensitization to the hapten diphenylcyclopropenone (DPC). The receptors were gathered from a woman between 35 and 50 years old with alopecia areata. Some clones in this sample may be carry-over from other donors' samples.

On this clonotype itself: The germline gene is not matched at one end of the junction; a read error may be the cause. The chain employs TRBV6-1 and TRBJ2-1; a possible D gene is TRBD1 (6 bases). Looked up from germline, CDR1 is MNHNS and CDR2 is SASEGT. This CDR3 has 14 residues. CDR3 sequence reads: CASSEAGAYDEQFF. The CDR3 DNA reads TGTGCCAGCAGTGAAGCGGGGGCCTACGATGAGCAGTTCTTC.

This clonotype was counted only a few times. This chain joins TRBV11-2 and TRBJ2-1; maybe TRBD2 (7 bases). Between the trimmed V and J ends, which lost 5 bases and 3 bases, there was a span of 20 bases. The CDR3 covers 17 residues. CDR1 and CDR2 from the germline V gene are SGHAT and FQNNGV. CDR3 in amino acids: CASSHIGGGAGYNEQFF. The CDR3 bases are TGTGCCAGCAGCCATATTGGCGGGGGCGCGGGCTACAATGAGCAGTTCTTC.

This clonotype has at least ten counts. The chain links TRBV29-1 to TRBJ1-1, with D possibly being TRBD1 (5 bases). CDR3 length equals 15 residues. The germline gives CDR1 SQVTM, CDR2 ANQGSEA. V lost 1 base and J 1 base, leaving 13 bases between the germline ends. This CDR3 is CSVEVVAGKNTEAFF. Written as DNA, the CDR3 is TGCAGCGTTGAAGTGGTGGCAGGGAAGAACACTGAAGCTTTCTTT.

This clonotype came up a few times. The chain uses TRBV7-9 and TRBJ2-7; D gene unclear. Germline CDR1 is SEHNR and CDR2 is FQNEAQ (reference sequence). V lost 5 bases, J lost 0 bases, and 11 bases lay in between. The CDR3 loop spans 14 amino acids. Written as DNA, the CDR3 is TGTGCCAGCAGCGCCGGGCCAAGCTCCTACGAGCAGTACTTC. It yields the protein CASSAGPSSYEQYF.